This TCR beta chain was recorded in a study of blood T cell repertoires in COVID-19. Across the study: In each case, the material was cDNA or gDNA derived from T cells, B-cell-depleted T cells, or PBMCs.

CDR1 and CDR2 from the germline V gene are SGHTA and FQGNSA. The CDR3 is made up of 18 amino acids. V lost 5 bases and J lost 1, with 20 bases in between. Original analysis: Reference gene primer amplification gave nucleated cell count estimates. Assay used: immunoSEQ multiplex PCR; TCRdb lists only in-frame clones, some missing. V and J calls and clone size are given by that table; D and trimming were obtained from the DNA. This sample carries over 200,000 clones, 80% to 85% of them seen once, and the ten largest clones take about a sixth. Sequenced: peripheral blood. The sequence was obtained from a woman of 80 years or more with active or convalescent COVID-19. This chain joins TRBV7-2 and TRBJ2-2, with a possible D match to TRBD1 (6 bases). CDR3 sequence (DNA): TGTGCCAGCAGCATCCGACAGGCCTCAAACCTGAACACCGGGGAGCTGTTTTTT. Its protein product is CASSIRQASNLNTGELFF.